This T cell receptor beta chain was recorded in a study of CD8+ T cells in alopecia areata. General study points: Tofacitinib significantly decreased scalp clonality and expanded CD8+ clones among top 100. Patients showed less clear TCR sequence sharing than mice, possibly partly because of HLA diversity.

Concerning this clone: What it recognizes is unknown.

TCR sequencing used cDNA made by reverse transcription of extracted RNA. TCRdb's table, derived via immunoSEQ multiplex PCR, lists solely in-frame clones and lacks some. The profile shows around 300,000 clones, roughly 60% of them singletons. Germline V gene sequence: CDR1 SGHNT, CDR2 YYREEE (reference sequence). V was trimmed by 0 bases and J by 2 bases, leaving 9 bases between them. This CDR3 region has 16 residues. Treatment: oral pan-JAK inhibitor, 5-10 mg twice daily. The V and J genes are TRBV5-4 and TRBJ1-6; TRBD1 is a possible D gene (5 bases). This receptor was identified in a human donor with alopecia areata. The source was CD4+ T cells sorted from blood, collected at week 52, from a patient treated with tofacitinib. CDR3: CASSLGGATYNSPLHF. Here the CDR3 DNA reads TGTGCCAGCAGCTTGGGGGGCGCGACCTATAATTCACCCCTCCACTTT.